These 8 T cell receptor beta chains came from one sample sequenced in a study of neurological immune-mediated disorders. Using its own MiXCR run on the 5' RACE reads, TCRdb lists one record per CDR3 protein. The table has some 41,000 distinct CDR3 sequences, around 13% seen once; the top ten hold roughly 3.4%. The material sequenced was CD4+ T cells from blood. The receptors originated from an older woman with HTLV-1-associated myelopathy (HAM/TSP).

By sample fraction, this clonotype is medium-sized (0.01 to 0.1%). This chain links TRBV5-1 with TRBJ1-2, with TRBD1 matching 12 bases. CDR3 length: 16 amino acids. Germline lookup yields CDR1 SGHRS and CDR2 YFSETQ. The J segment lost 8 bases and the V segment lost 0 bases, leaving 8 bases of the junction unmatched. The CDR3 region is CASSLGIGTGGFGYTF. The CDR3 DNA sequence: TGCGCCAGCAGCTTGGGGATAGGGACAGGGGGCTTCGGCTACACCTTC. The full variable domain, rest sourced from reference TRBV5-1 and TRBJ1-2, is KAGVTQTPRYLIKTRGQQVTLSCSPISGHRSVSWYQQTPGQGLQFLFEYFSETQRNKGNFPGRFSGRQFSNSRSEMNVSTLELGDSALYLCASSLGIGTGGFGYTFGSGTRLTVV.

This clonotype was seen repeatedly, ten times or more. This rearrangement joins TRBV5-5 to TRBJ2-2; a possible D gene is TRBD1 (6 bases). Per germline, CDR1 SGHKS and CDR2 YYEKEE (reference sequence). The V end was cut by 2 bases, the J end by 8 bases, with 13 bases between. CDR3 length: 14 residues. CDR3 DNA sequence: TGTGCCAGCAGCTTAGGGTGGACAGATGGGGAGCTGTTTTTT. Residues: CASSLGWTDGELFF.

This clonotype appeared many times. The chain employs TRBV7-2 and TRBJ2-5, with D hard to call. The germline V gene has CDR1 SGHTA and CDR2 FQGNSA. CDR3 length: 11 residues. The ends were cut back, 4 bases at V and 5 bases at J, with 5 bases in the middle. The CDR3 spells CASSYRETQYF. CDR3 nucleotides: TGTGCCAGCAGCTACCGGGAGACCCAGTACTTC.

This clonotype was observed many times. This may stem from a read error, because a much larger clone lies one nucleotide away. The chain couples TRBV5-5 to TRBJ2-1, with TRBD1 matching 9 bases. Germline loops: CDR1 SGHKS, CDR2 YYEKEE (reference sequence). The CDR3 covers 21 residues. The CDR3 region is CVSRHGSGRDRALSSYNEQFF. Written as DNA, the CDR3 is TGTGTCAGCAGGCACGGGTCGGGGCGGGACAGGGCTTTAAGCTCCTACAATGAGCAGTTCTTC.

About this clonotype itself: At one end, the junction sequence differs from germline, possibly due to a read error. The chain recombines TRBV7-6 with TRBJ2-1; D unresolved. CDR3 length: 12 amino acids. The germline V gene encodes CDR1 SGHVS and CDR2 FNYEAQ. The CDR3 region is CASSLVTNDQFF. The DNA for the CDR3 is TGTGCCAGCAGCTTAGTAACCAATGATCAGTTTTTC.

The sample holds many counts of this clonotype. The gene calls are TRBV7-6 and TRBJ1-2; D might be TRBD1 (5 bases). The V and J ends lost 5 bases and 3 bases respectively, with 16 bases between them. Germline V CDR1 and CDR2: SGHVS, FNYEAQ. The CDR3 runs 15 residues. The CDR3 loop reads CASSPNRQIYYGYTF. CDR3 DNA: TGTGCCAGCAGCCCGAACCGACAGATTTACTATGGCTACACCTTC.

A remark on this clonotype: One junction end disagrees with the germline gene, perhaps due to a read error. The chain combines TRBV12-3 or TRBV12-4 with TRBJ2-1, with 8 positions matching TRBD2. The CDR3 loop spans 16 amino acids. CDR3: CASSGSGGGPYNEQFF. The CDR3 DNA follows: TGTGCCAGCAGTGGCTCGGGCGGGGGGCCATACAATGAGCAGTTCTTT.

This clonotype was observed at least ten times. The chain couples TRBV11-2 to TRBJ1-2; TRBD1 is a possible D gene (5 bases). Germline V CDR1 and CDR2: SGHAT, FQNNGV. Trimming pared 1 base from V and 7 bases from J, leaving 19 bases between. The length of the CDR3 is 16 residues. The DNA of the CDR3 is TGTGCCAGCAGCTTAGTGGGGGACGGCTGGGTTCGTGGCTACACCTTC. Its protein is CASSLVGDGWVRGYTF.